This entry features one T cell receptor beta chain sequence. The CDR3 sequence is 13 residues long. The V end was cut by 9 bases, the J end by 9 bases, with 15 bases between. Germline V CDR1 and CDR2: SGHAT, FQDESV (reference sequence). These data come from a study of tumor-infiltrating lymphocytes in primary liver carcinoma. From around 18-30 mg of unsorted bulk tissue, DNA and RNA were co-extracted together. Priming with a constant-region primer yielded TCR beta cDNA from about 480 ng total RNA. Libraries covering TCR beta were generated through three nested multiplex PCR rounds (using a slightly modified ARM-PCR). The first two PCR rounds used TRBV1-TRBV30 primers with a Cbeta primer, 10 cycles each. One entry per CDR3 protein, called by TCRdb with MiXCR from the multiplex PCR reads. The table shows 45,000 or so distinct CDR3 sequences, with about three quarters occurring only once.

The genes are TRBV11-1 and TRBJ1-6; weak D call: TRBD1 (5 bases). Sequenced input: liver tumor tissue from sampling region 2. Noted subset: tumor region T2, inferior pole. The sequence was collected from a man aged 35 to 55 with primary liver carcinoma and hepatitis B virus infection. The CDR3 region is CASSRTQASPLHF. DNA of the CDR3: TGTGCCAGTAGCCGGACACAGGCTTCACCCCTCCACTTT.